Following are 31 T cell receptor beta chains from one sample sequenced in a study of response to subunit inactivated influenza vaccine. TCRdb passed the RT-PCR reads through MiXCR, listing each CDR3 protein once. The sample lists 500,000 to 700,000 distinct CDR3 sequences; around a quarter were seen once. The data also belong to a second study, concerning T cells expressing NK-cell markers. That study adds: Scientists made TCR beta cDNA using 5'RACE template switching with UMIs.

The sequencing used CD4+ T cells sorted from PBMCs, collected 11 to 12 days after vaccination. Every receptor here comes from a man aged 50 to 59 who received an inactivated influenza vaccine.

The rearrangement joins TRBV5-1 to TRBJ2-1; D gene unclear. The germline V and J ends were trimmed by 3 bases and 11 bases, with 15 bases remaining between them. CDR1 and CDR2 from the germline V gene are SGHRS and YFSETQ. The CDR3 is 13 amino acids. The CDR3 DNA reads TGCGCCAGCAGCTCCACCCTACTGACAAAGCAGTTCTTC. This gives the protein CASSSTLLTKQFF.

In its sample, this clonotype was seen a few times. V usage is TRBV20-1 and J usage is TRBJ1-1; maybe TRBD1 (5 bases). Germline V gives CDR1 DFQATT, CDR2 SNEGSKA (reference sequence). Trimming left V 2 bases short and J 5 bases short, with 12 bases between. This CDR3 region has 13 residues. This CDR3 reads CSARRGAVTEAFF. The CDR3 DNA is TGCAGTGCTAGACGCGGGGCGGTAACTGAAGCTTTCTTT.

This chain uses TRBV6-1 with TRBJ1-2; TRBD1 is a possible D gene (6 bases). Trimming took 1 base from V and 6 from J, leaving 15 bases between them. CDR3 length: 15 residues. Germline CDR1 MNHNS, CDR2 SASEGT. For the CDR3, the DNA is TGTGCCAGCAGTGAAGACACAGGGTATAGTAATGGCTACACCTTC. It yields the protein CASSEDTGYSNGYTF.

This sequence joins TRBV7-8 and TRBJ2-2; possible D gene TRBD1, 5 bases. Germline V lookup: CDR1 SGHVS, CDR2 FQNEAQ. V was pared by 0 bases and J by 0 bases, with 8 bases between. There are 16 residues in the CDR3. The CDR3 region is CASSLARAANTGELFF. The CDR3 coding sequence is TGTGCCAGCAGCTTAGCCAGGGCCGCGAACACCGGGGAGCTGTTTTTT.

Ten or more counts support this clonotype. For the CDR3, the DNA is TGTGCCAGCAGCCCCCTCGGCCCGGGGAGAATTACAGATACGCAGTATTTT. Translated, it gives CASSPLGPGRITDTQYF. The chain joins TRBV7-9 to TRBJ2-3; D is possibly TRBD2 (5 bases). The CDR3 covers 17 residues. Trimming removed 5 bases at V and 3 bases at J, with 21 bases between. CDR1 and CDR2 (germline): SEHNR, FQNEAQ (reference sequence).

The genes are TRBV5-1 and TRBJ1-1; D gene uncertain. CDR3 length: 14 amino acids. Trimming left V 2 bases short and J 1 base short, with 9 bases between. Germline CDR1 and CDR2: SGHRS and YFSETQ. CDR3 sequence: CASSLDTRNTEAFF. In DNA form, the CDR3 reads TGCGCCAGCAGCTTAGACACCAGGAACACTGAAGCTTTCTTT.

The rearrangement uses TRBV11-2 and TRBJ2-1; 9 bases match TRBD2. The germline CDR1 and CDR2 sequences are SGHAT and FQNNGV. The length of the CDR3 is 18 residues. J was trimmed by 4 bases and V by 4 bases; bases with no gene match: 14. This CDR3 reads CASSSSGRAGGGYNEQFF. CDR3 sequence (DNA): TGTGCCAGCAGCTCCTCCGGGAGGGCGGGAGGGGGTTACAATGAGCAGTTCTTC.

This clonotype has more than one count but fewer than ten. This chain uses TRBV20-1 with TRBJ2-1, with D possibly being TRBD2 (6 bases). The V gene lost 6 bases and the J gene lost 3 bases, with 12 bases spanning the gap. The CDR3 runs to 13 residues. Germline assignment: CDR1 DFQATT and CDR2 SNEGSKA (reference sequence). The CDR3 DNA reads as TGCAGTGCAAAGACTAGGGTCTACAATGAGCAGTTCTTC. Amino acid sequence: CSAKTRVYNEQFF.

The CDR3 region is CATSSRTSTNEQFF. The CDR3 DNA is TGTGCCACCAGCAGCAGGACTAGCACCAATGAGCAGTTCTTC. The chain couples TRBV15 to TRBJ2-1, with 8 bases lining up with TRBD2. This CDR3 has 14 amino acids. Germline CDR1 LNHNV, CDR2 YYDKDF (reference sequence). Losses at the gene ends were 3 bases for V and 6 bases for J; bases not matched to a gene: 4.

As regards this clonotype: Since no conserved phenylalanine or tryptophan closes the CDR3, a read error is the likely cause. The chain uses TRBV7-9 and TRBJ1-4, with 9 bases that match TRBD1. The CDR3 has 13 amino acids. After removal of 4 bases from V and 6 bases from J, the junction contained 0 bases not matched to a gene. Germline-derived CDR1 and CDR2 are SEHNR and FQNEAQ (reference sequence). CDR3 sequence: CASSWTGDEKLFL. In DNA form, the CDR3 reads TGTGCCAGCAGCTGGACAGGGGATGAAAAACTGTTTTTG.

Only a few counts were recorded for this clonotype. The rearrangement links TRBV27 to TRBJ2-3; the D is unclear. Trimming left V 4 bases short and J 0 bases short, with 14 bases between. Germline assignment: CDR1 MNHEY and CDR2 SMNVEV (reference sequence). The CDR3 sequence is 16 residues long. CDR3 sequence (DNA): TGTGCCAGCAGTTCCTTGGATTGGCGGAGCACAGATACGCAGTATTTT. It yields the protein CASSSLDWRSTDTQYF.

There are a few counts of this clonotype. The V and J genes are TRBV6-5 and TRBJ2-1, with 10 positions matching TRBD2. The trim removed 5 bases at V and 4 bases at J, leaving 8 bases unmatched. Germline assignment: CDR1 MNHEY and CDR2 SVGAGI. There are 16 residues in the CDR3. The CDR3 loop is CASSTRAGGEYNEQFF. The CDR3 bases are TGTGCCAGCAGTACTCGAGCGGGAGGGGAATACAATGAGCAGTTCTTC.

The chain combines TRBV10-3 with TRBJ2-2, with 8 bases aligning to TRBD2. V lost 6 bases to trimming and J lost 4 bases; unmatched junction nucleotides: 1. The germline V gene encodes CDR1 ENHRY and CDR2 SYGVKD. The CDR3 sequence is 13 residues long. This CDR3 is CAISGRGTGELFF. The CDR3 DNA sequence: TGTGCCATCAGCGGGAGGGGCACCGGGGAGCTGTTTTTT.

This chain links TRBV7-9 with TRBJ1-6; a possible D gene is TRBD1 (5 bases). CDR1 and CDR2 (germline): SEHNR, FQNEAQ (reference sequence). The germline V and J ends were trimmed by 5 bases and 10 bases, with 18 bases remaining between them. The CDR3 extends over 15 amino acids. As DNA, the CDR3 is TGTGCCAGCAGCCCGGGGCCCAGAGCGGGGTCACCCCTCCACTTT. It specifies CASSPGPRAGSPLHF.

Note on this clonotype: The junction shows a germline mismatch at one end, possibly a read error. The J gene is TRBJ2-1, the V gene TRBV7-8, with unresolved D. This CDR3 has 13 residues. Germline CDR1 SGHVS, CDR2 FQNEAQ. The CDR3 protein is CASSLGSHNEQFF. CDR3 DNA sequence: TGTGCCAGCAGTTTAGGGTCCCACAATGAGCAGTTCTTC.

V and J are TRBV6-2 or TRBV6-3 and TRBJ2-3; TRBD2 agrees at 11 bases. The CDR3 totals 16 residues. Germline trimming cut 2 bases from V and 12 bases from J; bases unmatched to any gene: 13. CDR1 and CDR2 from the germline V gene are MNHEY and SVGEGT. This CDR3 reads CASSYVGSSGGRPQYF. The CDR3 DNA reads TGTGCCAGCAGTTACGTCGGCTCTAGCGGGGGGAGACCTCAGTATTTT.

CDR3 protein: CSVGTSGSGGTDTQYF. DNA for the CDR3: TGCAGCGTTGGGACTAGCGGGAGTGGTGGCACAGATACGCAGTATTTT. The chain couples TRBV29-1 to TRBJ2-3; 13 bases map to TRBD2. V was clipped by 4 bases and J by 1 base; unmatched bases: 5. The CDR3 runs to 16 residues. CDR1 is SQVTM and CDR2 is ANQGSEA in the germline V gene.

This chain uses TRBV25-1 with TRBJ2-4; tentatively, D is TRBD2 (5 bases). V lost 2 bases, J lost 9 bases, and 8 bases lay in between. This CDR3 is built from 12 residues. The germline gives CDR1 MGHDK, CDR2 SYGVNS. The DNA of the CDR3 is TGTGCCAGCAGTGAACAGAGCGGCATTCAGTACTTC. Its protein product is CASSEQSGIQYF.

The table lists this clonotype with many counts. The rearrangement uses TRBV20-1 and TRBJ1-1; a possible D gene is TRBD1 (6 bases). The CDR3 is made up of 14 amino acids. With 0 bases removed from V and 5 bases from J, the gap between germline ends came to 13 bases. Germline V gives CDR1 DFQATT, CDR2 SNEGSKA (reference sequence). In nucleotides, the CDR3 is TGCAGTGCTAGAGACGGGGGCGCGGGGACTGAAGCTTTCTTT. Protein sequence: CSARDGGAGTEAFF.

The gene calls are TRBV6-1 and TRBJ1-1, with D possibly TRBD1 on 5 matching bases. The ends were cut back, 4 bases at V and 4 bases at J, with 13 bases in the middle. Looked up from germline, CDR1 is MNHNS and CDR2 is SASEGT. The CDR3 loop spans 14 amino acids. The CDR3, as DNA: TGTGCCAGCAGTGTACAGGTGAGACGCACTGAAGCTTTCTTT. It is translated as CASSVQVRRTEAFF.

Ten or more counts support this clonotype. This rearrangement joins TRBV7-2 to TRBJ1-3; no definite D call. Germline V CDR1 and CDR2: SGHTA, FQGNSA. V was clipped by 4 bases and J by 0 bases, with 7 bases between them. The CDR3 is 14 residues long. The CDR3 coding sequence is TGTGCCAGCAGCTGGGCCTCCTCTGGAAACACCATATATTTT. Translation gives CASSWASSGNTIYF. Variable domain in full (rest from reference TRBV7-2 and TRBJ1-3): GAGVSQSPSNKVTEKGKDVELRCDPISGHTALYWYRQSLGQGLEFLIYFQGNSAPDKSGLPSDRFSAERTGGSVSTLTIQRTQQEDSAVYLCASSWASSGNTIYFGEGSWLTVV.

In its sample, this clonotype was seen once. J is TRBJ2-3 and V is TRBV7-2; D gene unclear. CDR1 is SGHTA and CDR2 is FQGNSA in the germline V gene. V was shortened by 2 bases and J by 0 bases, with 9 bases between the two germline ends. This CDR3 contains 15 residues. CDR3 nucleotides: TGTGCCAGCAGCTTATTTGCGGACAGCACAGATACGCAGTATTTT. It specifies CASSLFADSTDTQYF.

This clonotype was counted many times. This rearrangement joins TRBV29-1 to TRBJ1-1; a weak D match, TRBD1 (6 bases). Trimming removed 7 bases from V and 1 base from J, with 13 bases in between. The CDR3 sequence is 13 residues long. Germline loops: CDR1 SQVTM, CDR2 ANQGSEA. In nucleotides, the CDR3 is TGCAGCGCTACGCGGGGGCCGAACACTGAAGCTTTCTTT. It encodes CSATRGPNTEAFF.

The V and J genes are TRBV7-2 and TRBJ2-5; unclear D gene. Germline CDR1 is SGHTA and CDR2 is FQGNSA. This CDR3 has 15 residues. Trimming took 4 bases from V and 4 from J, leaving 16 bases between them. In DNA, the CDR3 is TGTGCCAGCAGCTCTAACTCGGGCTTTTCAGAGACCCAGTACTTC. Protein: CASSSNSGFSETQYF.

In its sample, this clonotype was seen a few times. V gene TRBV2 combines with J gene TRBJ1-5; D unresolved. Germline CDR1 SNHLY, CDR2 FYNNEI. The CDR3 runs 14 residues. V lost 6 bases and J lost 5, with 14 bases in between. CDR3 in amino acids: CASSSLVGHQPQHF. The CDR3, as DNA: TGTGCCAGCAGCTCTCTGGTAGGGCATCAGCCCCAGCATTTT.

V and J are TRBV12-3 or TRBV12-4 and TRBJ2-3; D might be TRBD2 (6 bases). The germline V and J ends were trimmed by 4 bases and 0 bases, with 11 bases remaining between them. The CDR3 has 15 amino acids. The chain's CDR3 is CASSSEGTSTDTQYF. The DNA for the CDR3 is TGTGCCAGCAGTTCGGAAGGGACTAGCACAGATACGCAGTATTTT.

This sequence joins TRBV20-1 and TRBJ2-7; no clear D gene. CDR3 length: 13 residues. Trimming removed 4 bases from V and 6 bases from J, with 16 bases in between. Germline values: CDR1 DFQATT, CDR2 SNEGSKA (reference sequence). CDR3 loop: CSANLGSKGEQYF. DNA for the CDR3: TGCAGTGCTAATCTAGGAAGTAAAGGCGAGCAGTACTTC.

This clonotype was counted only a few times. This chain joins TRBV25-1 and TRBJ2-2; tentatively, D is TRBD1 or TRBD2 (7 bases each). The CDR3 is 18 residues long. CDR1 and CDR2 from the germline V gene are MGHDK and SYGVNS. Trimming took 3 bases from V and 3 from J, leaving 20 bases between them. The CDR3 DNA reads TGTGCCAGCAGTGACTTCAGGGGGGGACAGAAACACACCGGGGAGCTGTTTTTT. Residues: CASSDFRGGQKHTGELFF.

This clonotype was observed a few times. The J gene is TRBJ2-1, the V gene TRBV7-2; TRBD2 agrees at 8 bases. J was trimmed by 7 bases and V by 10 bases; bases with no gene match: 9. The CDR3 loop spans 13 amino acids. Germline V gene data show CDR1 as SGHTA and CDR2 as FQGNSA. The chain's CDR3 is CATSGLAGNEQFF. The CDR3 bases are TGTGCCACCTCAGGACTAGCCGGGAATGAGCAGTTCTTC.

The chain couples TRBV7-9 to TRBJ1-1; 8 nucleotides match TRBD1. V lost 2 bases and J lost 4; bases outside the gene matches: 9. The CDR3 covers 16 residues. CDR1 is SEHNR and CDR2 is FQNEAQ in the germline V gene (reference sequence). The CDR3 reads CASSLSSGGFGTEAFF. DNA of the CDR3: TGTGCCAGCAGCTTAAGTTCAGGGGGCTTCGGCACTGAAGCTTTCTTT.

The chain carries TRBV7-2 and TRBJ2-7; 11 nucleotides line up with TRBD2. Germline V gene sequence: CDR1 SGHTA, CDR2 FQGNSA. The CDR3 covers 16 residues. The V and J ends lost 6 bases and 2 bases, in that order; junction bases with no gene match: 9. The CDR3 loop reads CASRPSGGRIPYEQYF. The CDR3 DNA reads TGTGCCAGCAGACCTAGCGGGGGGCGCATCCCCTACGAGCAGTACTTC.